This T cell receptor beta chain was recovered during a study of cytomegalovirus exposure and HLA in healthy donors. Study at large: In an early release, HLA-typed donors contributed approximately 80 million unique TCR sequences.

For this clone: Its antigen remains unknown.

Study observations and caveats: More clonal expansion characterized HLA-associated TCR beta chains than equally common others in a later analysis. Among TCR sequences, most were rare, though some public TCRs appeared in many donors.

The CDR3 length is 13 residues. Losses at the gene ends were 7 bases for V and 11 bases for J; bases not matched to a gene: 11. Germline CDR1 is SQVTM and CDR2 is ANQGSEA. The donors, nominally healthy at sampling, likely had unrecorded immune exposures. The PCR ran on 60 Vbeta and 13 Jbeta primers. The repertoire was sequenced with immunoSEQ multiplex PCR; TCRdb's copy has only in-frame clones and lacks some. In all, the sample yields 70,000 or so clones. The gene calls are TRBV29-1 and TRBJ1-4; 9 positions agree with TRBD1. The TCR comes from a female donor in good health and CMV-seropositive. Sequencing used PBMCs. The CDR3, as DNA: TGCAGCGCAGAAAGGTGGGACAGGGTCAAACTGTTTTTT. It yields the protein CSAERWDRVKLFF.